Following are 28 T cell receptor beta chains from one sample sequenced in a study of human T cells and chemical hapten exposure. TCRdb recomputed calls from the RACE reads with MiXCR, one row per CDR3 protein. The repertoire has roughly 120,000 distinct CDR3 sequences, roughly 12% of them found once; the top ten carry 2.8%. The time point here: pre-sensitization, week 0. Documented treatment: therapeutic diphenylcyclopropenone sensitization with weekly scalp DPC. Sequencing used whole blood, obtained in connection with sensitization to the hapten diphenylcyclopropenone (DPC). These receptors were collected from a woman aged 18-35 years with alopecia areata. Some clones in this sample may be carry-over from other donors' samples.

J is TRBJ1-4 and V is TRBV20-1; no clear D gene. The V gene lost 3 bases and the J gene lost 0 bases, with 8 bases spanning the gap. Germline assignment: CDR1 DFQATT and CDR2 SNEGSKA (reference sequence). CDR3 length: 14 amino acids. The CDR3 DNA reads TGCAGTGCTAGTCCATCTCCAACTAATGAAAAACTGTTTTTT. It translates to CSASPSPTNEKLFF.

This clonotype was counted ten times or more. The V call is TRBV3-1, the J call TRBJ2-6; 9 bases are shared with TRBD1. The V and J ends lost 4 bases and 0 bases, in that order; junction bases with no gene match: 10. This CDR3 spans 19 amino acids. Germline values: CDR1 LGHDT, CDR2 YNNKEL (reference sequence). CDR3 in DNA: TGTGCCAGCAGCCTACGGACAGGGGAGGGACACTCTGGGGCCAACGTCCTGACTTTC. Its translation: CASSLRTGEGHSGANVLTF. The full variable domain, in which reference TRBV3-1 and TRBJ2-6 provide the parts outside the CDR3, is DTAVSQTPKYLVTQMGNDKSIKCEQNLGHDTMYWYKQDSKKFLKIMFSYNNKELIINETVPNRFSPKSPDKAHLNLHINSLELGDSAVYFCASSLRTGEGHSGANVLTFGAGSRLTVL.

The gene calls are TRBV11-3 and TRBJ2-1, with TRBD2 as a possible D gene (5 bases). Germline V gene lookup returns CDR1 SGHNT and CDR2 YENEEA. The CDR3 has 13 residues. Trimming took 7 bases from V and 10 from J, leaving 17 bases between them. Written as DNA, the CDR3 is TGTGCCAGCAAGAGTGGGCAAGGCGGGGAGCAGTTCTTC. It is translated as CASKSGQGGEQFF.

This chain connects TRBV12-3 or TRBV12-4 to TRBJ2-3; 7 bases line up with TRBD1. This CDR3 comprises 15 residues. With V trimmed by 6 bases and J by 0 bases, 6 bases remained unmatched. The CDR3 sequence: CASRSTGSSTDTQYF. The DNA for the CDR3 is TGTGCCAGCAGGTCGACAGGGTCTAGCACAGATACGCAGTATTTT.

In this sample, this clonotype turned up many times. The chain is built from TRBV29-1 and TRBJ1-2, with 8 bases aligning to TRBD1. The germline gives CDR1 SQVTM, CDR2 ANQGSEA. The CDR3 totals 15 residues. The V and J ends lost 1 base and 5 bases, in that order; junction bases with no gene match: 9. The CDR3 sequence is CSVEAKGTGEYGYTF. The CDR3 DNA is TGCAGCGTTGAAGCTAAAGGGACAGGAGAGTATGGCTACACCTTC.

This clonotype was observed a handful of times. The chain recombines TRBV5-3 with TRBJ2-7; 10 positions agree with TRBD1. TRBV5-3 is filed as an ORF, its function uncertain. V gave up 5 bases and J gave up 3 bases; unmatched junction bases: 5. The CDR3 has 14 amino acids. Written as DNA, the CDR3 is TGTGCCAGAAGGGGGACAGGGGCTATCTACGAGCAGTACTTC. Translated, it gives CARRGTGAIYEQYF.

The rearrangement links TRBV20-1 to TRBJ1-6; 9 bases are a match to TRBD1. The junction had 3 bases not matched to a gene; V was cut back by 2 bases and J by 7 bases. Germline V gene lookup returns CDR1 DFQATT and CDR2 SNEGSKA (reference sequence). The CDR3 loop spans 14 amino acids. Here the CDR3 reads CSARRDRVNSPLHF. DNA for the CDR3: TGCAGTGCTAGAAGGGACAGGGTGAATTCACCCCTCCACTTT.

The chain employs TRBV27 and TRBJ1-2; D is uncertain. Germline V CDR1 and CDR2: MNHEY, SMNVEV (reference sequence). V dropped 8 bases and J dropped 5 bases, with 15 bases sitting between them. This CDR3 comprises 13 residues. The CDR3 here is CASFLPEIYGYTF. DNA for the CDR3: TGTGCCAGCTTCCTTCCCGAAATATATGGCTACACCTTC.

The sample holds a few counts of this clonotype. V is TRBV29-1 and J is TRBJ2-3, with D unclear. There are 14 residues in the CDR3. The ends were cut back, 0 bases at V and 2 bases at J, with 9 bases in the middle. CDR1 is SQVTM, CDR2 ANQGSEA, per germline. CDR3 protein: CSVEDWLNTDTQYF. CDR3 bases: TGCAGCGTTGAAGATTGGCTAAACACAGATACGCAGTATTTT.

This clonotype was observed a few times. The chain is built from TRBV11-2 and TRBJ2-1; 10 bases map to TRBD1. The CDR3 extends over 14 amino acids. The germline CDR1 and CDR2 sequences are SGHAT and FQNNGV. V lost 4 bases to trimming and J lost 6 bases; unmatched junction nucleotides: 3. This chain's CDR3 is CASSWRQGANEQFF. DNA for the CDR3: TGTGCCAGCAGCTGGAGACAGGGGGCCAATGAGCAGTTCTTC. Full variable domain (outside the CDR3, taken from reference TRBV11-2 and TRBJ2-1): EAGVAQSPRYKIIEKRQSVAFWCNPISGHATLYWYQQILGQGPKLLIQFQNNGVVDDSQLPKDRFSAERLKGVDSTLKIQPAKLEDSAVYLCASSWRQGANEQFFGPGTRLTVL.

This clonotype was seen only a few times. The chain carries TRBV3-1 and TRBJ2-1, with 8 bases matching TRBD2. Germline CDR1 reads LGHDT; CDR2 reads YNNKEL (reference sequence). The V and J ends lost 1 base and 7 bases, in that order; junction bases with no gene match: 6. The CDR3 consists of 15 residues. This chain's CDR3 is CASSQGRGGLNEQFF. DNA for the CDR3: TGTGCCAGCAGCCAAGGACGGGGGGGCTTGAATGAGCAGTTCTTC.

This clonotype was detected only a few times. CDR3 protein: CASLRSLEQFF. CDR3 coding DNA: TGCGCCAGTCTTCGCTCCTTGGAGCAGTTCTTC. The V gene is TRBV10-1, the J gene TRBJ2-1; D not certain. V was cut by 9 bases and J by 10 bases, with 13 bases left in between. The CDR3 totals 11 residues. Germline V gives CDR1 WNHNN, CDR2 SYGVQD (reference sequence).

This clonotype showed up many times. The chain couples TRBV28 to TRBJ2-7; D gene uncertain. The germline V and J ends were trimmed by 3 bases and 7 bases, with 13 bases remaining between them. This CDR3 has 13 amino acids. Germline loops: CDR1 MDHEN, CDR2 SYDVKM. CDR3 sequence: CASSFRHRWEQYF. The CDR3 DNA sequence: TGTGCCAGCAGTTTCAGGCATCGTTGGGAGCAGTACTTC.

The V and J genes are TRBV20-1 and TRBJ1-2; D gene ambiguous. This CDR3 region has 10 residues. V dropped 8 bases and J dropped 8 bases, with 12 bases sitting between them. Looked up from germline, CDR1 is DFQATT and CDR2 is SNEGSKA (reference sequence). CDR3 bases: TGCAGTCCACCGGGCAGGGGCTACACCTTC. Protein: CSPPGRGYTF.

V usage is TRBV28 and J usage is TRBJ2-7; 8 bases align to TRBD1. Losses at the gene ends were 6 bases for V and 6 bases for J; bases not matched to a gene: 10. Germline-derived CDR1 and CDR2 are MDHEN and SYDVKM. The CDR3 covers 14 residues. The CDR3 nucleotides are TGTGCCAGCAGACTTCCCGACAGGGGCGGCGAGCAGTACTTC. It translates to CASRLPDRGGEQYF.

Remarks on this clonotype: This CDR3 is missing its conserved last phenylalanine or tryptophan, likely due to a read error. The DNA for the CDR3 is TGTGCCAGCAGCTTGGAGGGGAATTGGAACTACGAGCAGTACTTA. Amino acids: CASSLEGNWNYEQYL. The gene calls are TRBV5-5 and TRBJ2-7; weak D call: TRBD1 (5 bases). V was pared by 0 bases and J by 3 bases, with 13 bases between. Germline V gene sequence: CDR1 SGHKS, CDR2 YYEKEE (reference sequence). The CDR3 is 15 amino acids.

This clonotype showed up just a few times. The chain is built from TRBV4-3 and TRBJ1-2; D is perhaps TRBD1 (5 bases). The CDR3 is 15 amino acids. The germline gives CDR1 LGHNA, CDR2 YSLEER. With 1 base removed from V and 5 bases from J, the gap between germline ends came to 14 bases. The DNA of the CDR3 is TGCGCCAGCAGCCAAGCACTCGTGGGACGATATGGCTACACCTTC. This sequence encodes CASSQALVGRYGYTF.

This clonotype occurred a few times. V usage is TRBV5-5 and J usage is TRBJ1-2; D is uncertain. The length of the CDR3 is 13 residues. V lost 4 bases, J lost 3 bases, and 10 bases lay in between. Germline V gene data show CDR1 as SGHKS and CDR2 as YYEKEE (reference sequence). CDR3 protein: CASSRSDDYGYTF. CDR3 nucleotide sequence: TGTGCCAGCAGCCGGTCAGACGACTATGGCTACACCTTC.

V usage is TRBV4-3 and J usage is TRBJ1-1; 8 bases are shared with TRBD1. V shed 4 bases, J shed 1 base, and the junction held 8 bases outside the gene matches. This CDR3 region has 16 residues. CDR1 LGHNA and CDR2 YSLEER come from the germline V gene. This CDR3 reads CASSRSWTGTNTEAFF. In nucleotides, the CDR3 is TGCGCCAGCAGCCGGAGTTGGACAGGGACGAACACTGAAGCTTTCTTT.

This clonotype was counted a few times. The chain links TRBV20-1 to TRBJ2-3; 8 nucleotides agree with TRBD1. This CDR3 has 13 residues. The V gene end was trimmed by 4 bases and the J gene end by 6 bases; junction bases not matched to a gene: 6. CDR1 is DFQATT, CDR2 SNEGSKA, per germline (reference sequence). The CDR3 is CSAIRQGADTQYF. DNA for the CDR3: TGCAGTGCTATTCGGCAGGGGGCTGATACGCAGTATTTT.

DNA of the CDR3: TGTGCCAGCAGTGTAACTAGCGGGGGGCCAGATACGCAGTATTTT. This sequence encodes CASSVTSGGPDTQYF. This chain uses TRBV6-1 with TRBJ2-3, with 12 nucleotides matching TRBD2. V shed 4 bases and J 4 bases; nucleotides not matched to a gene: 3. In germline, CDR1 is MNHNS, CDR2 SASEGT. The CDR3 extends over 15 amino acids.

For the CDR3, the DNA is TGTGCCAGCAGCCCCCATGGATTCAATCAGCCCCAGCATTTT. It codes for CASSPHGFNQPQHF. The chain is built from TRBV7-2 and TRBJ1-5, with D unresolved. V gave up 5 bases and J gave up 3 bases, with 11 bases separating them. CDR1 SGHTA and CDR2 FQGNSA come from the germline V gene. The CDR3 extends over 14 amino acids.

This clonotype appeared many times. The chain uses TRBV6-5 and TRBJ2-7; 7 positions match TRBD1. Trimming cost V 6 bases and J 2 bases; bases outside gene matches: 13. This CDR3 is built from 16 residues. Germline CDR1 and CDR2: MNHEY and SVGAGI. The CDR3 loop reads CASRMGTVYSTYEQYF. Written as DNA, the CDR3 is TGTGCCAGCAGGATGGGGACAGTTTATTCGACCTACGAGCAGTACTTC.

The DNA for the CDR3 is TGCAGCGTTGACAGGGAAAATACGCAGTATTTT. This translates into CSVDRENTQYF. This chain uses TRBV29-1 with TRBJ2-3; perhaps TRBD1 as D (5 bases). The CDR3 extends over 11 amino acids. Trimming removed 3 bases from V and 7 bases from J, with 8 bases in between. CDR1 and CDR2 from the germline V gene are SQVTM and ANQGSEA.

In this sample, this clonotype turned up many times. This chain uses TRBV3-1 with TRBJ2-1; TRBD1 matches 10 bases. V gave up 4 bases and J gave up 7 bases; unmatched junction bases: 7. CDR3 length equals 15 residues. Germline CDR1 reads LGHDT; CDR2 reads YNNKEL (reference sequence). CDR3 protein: CASSPGDRGGNEQFF. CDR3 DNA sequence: TGTGCCAGCAGCCCGGGGGACAGGGGCGGAAATGAGCAGTTCTTC.

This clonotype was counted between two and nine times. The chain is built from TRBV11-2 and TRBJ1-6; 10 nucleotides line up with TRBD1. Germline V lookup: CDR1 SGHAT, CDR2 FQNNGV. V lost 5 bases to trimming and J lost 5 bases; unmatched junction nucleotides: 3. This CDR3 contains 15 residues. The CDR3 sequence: CASSLDRGHNSPLHF. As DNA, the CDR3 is TGTGCCAGCAGCCTCGACAGGGGGCATAATTCACCCCTCCACTTT.

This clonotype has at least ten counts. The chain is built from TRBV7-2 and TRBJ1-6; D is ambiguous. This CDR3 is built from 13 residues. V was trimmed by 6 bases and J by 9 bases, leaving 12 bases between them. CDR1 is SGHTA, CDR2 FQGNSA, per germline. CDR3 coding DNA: TGTGCCAGCAGTCCCTTTATCAGTTCACCCCTCCACTTT. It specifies CASSPFISSPLHF.

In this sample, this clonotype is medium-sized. CDR3 nucleotide sequence: TGCAGTGCTAGAGAGGACAGGGACTACGAGCAGTACTTC. This translates into CSAREDRDYEQYF. The chain employs TRBV20-1 and TRBJ2-7; 8 bases agree with TRBD1. The CDR3 extends over 13 amino acids. The V segment lost 0 bases and the J segment 3 bases; nucleotides outside the gene matches: 1. Per germline, CDR1 DFQATT and CDR2 SNEGSKA (reference sequence).